Detailed here is one T cell receptor beta chain. This clone's antigen is unknown. The input lacks base qualities; no much larger clone sits a single base away. Reading the germline V gene gives CDR1 SGHRS and CDR2 YFSETQ. V loses 4 bases, J loses 4 bases, and the germline ends lie 17 bases apart. The CDR3 goes from the cysteine to the phenylalanine over 15 residues. Of all the DNA, just the CDR3 is kept, 45 bases in frame from base 1. For TCR beta library preparation, 2 to 2.5 micrograms of genomic DNA were isolated from cryopreserved PBMCs. High-throughput TCR beta sequencing was performed on longitudinal blood samples from CLL patients receiving ibrutinib monotherapy. Patients were enrolled in a phase 2 open-label single-center ibrutinib monotherapy trial. Each clonotype received, on average, 10x coverage in deep resolution sequencing performed on a MiSeq, where the target depth lay between 1 in 1 million and 1 in 200,000 T cells. TCR beta libraries were generated with the immunoSEQ hsTCRB Kit. As for how the authors treated the data: The data were analyzed with ImmunoSEQ Analyzer and ImmunoSEQ Data Assistant, and V, D and J gene assignments followed IMGT definitions. Clonality, which ranges from 0 to 1, was calculated as one minus the normalized Shannon entropy of productive rearrangement frequencies. Public clonotype analysis was restricted to overrepresented clonotypes comprising at least 0.05% of each patient's repertoire. Repertoires from some 14 age-matched healthy donors in immuneACCESS were used as clonality controls. The immuneACCESS repertoire file appears here via TCRdb, limited to in-frame rearrangements. These files lack a portion of the clones; in checked studies, under half of the deficit traces to unresolved V genes, and the cause of the others is not known. V, J and clone size reflect that table, while D and trimming were determined from the DNA. This sample gives tens of thousands of clones in total; 70% to 90% of them show up just once. Of the sample, 5% to 6% falls within the top ten clones.

The sample is drawn from a study of cytotoxic CD8 clonotypes in ibrutinib-treated CLL (dated by TCRdb to about 2021). About the study as a whole: The cohort included around 15 treatment-naive and 11 to 12 relapsed/refractory patients; about 17 were IGHV unmutated. Response samples were obtained after a median of approximately 12 months of treatment, with a range of about 6 to 36 months. Responses were partial in roughly 24 patients and complete in 2; after median about 5.5 years follow-up, about 14 stayed in remission and about twelve progressed. On average, each sample yielded some 250,000 productive templates and around 98,000 productive rearrangements. Longitudinal samples were obtainable from about 30% of the 86 participants in the trial. Cryopreserved peripheral blood mononuclear cells were obtained before treatment, at response, and at either sustained remission or disease progression.

Broad study findings and their caveats: Public clonotypes were found to be uncommon and were observed to contract or remain stable during treatment; the increase in clonality was shown to reflect expansion of private clonotypes at ibrutinib response. Clonality increased at ibrutinib response, stayed stable in sustained remission, and fell back toward baseline at progression. Sampling times were not matched between sustained-remission and progressing patients, and lymph node repertoires were not studied. Baseline clonality was found to be higher than that of age-matched healthy donors and was strongly correlated with circulating CD8+ T-cell counts.

Sequencing used PBMCs, obtained before ibrutinib treatment. This receptor chain uses TRBV5-1 and TRBJ1-1; the D gene lacks a confident call. The origin of this receptor is a human donor with chronic lymphocytic leukemia. CDR3 sequence: CASSPGGGLITEAFF. Read as DNA, the sequence is TGCGCCAGCAGCCCCGGTGGAGGGTTGATCACTGAAGCTTTCTTT.